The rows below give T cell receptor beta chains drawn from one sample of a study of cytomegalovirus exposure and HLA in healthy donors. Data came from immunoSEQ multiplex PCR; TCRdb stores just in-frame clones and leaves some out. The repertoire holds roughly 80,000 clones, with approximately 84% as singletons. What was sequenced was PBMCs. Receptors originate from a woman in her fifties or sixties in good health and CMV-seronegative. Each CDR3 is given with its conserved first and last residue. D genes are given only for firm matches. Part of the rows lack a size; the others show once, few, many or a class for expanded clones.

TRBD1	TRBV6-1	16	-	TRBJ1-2	CASSENGQGGNYGYTF	TGTGCCAGCAGTGAAAACGGGCAGGGGGGTAACTATGGCTACACCTTC
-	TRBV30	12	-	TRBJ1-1	CAWDLGGTEAFF	TGTGCCTGGGATTTGGGGGGAACTGAAGCTTTCTTT
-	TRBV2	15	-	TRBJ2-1	CASSEGAGYYNEQFF	TGTGCCAGCAGTGAGGGAGCAGGCTACTACAATGAGCAGTTCTTC
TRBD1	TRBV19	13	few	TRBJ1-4	CASSWGQYEKLFF	TGTGCCAGTAGCTGGGGACAGTATGAAAAACTGTTTTTT
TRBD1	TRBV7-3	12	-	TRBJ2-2	CASSRGLGELFF	TGTGCCAGCAGCAGGGGGCTTGGGGAGCTGTTTTTT
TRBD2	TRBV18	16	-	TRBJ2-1	CASSPPGLHWEGEQFF	TGTGCCAGCTCACCACCCGGACTCCACTGGGAGGGTGAGCAGTTCTTC
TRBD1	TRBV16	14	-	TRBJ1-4	CASSVTGVGEKLFF	TGTGCCAGCAGCGTGACAGGGGTAGGCGAAAAACTGTTTTTT
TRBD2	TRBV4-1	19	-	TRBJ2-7	CASSQDRGGGLAESYAQYF	TGCGCCAGCAGCCAAGATAGAGGGGGGGGACTAGCGGAGAGCTACGCGCAGTACTTC
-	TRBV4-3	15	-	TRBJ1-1	CASSHHRVSATEAFF	TGCGCCAGCAGCCATCACAGGGTCTCGGCAACTGAAGCTTTCTTT
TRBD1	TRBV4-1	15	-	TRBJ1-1	CASSPGQGIGTEAFF	TGCGCCAGCAGCCCCGGACAGGGGATCGGTACTGAAGCTTTCTTT
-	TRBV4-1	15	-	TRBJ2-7	CASSQVGGVGYEQYF	TGCGCCAGCAGCCAAGTCGGGGGTGTAGGCTACGAGCAGTACTTC
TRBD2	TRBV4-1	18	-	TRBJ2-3	CASSPGPVRAGGTDTQYF	TGCGCCAGCAGCCCCGGACCGGTTCGAGCGGGGGGCACAGATACGCAGTATTTT
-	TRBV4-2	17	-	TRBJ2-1	CASSQEYRGWTYNEQFF	TGTGCCAGCAGCCAAGAATATAGGGGGTGGACCTACAATGAGCAGTTCTTC
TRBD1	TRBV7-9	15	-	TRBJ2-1	CASSLIRQGENEQFF	TGTGCCAGCAGCTTAATCCGACAGGGGGAGAATGAGCAGTTCTTC
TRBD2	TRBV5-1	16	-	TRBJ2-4	CASSLVGSGAKNIQYF	TGCGCCAGCAGCTTGGTTGGTAGCGGGGCCAAAAACATTCAGTACTTC
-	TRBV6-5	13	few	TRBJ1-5	CASSLTANQPQHF	TGTGCCAGCAGTTTGACAGCTAATCAGCCCCAGCATTTT
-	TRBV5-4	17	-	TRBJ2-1	CASSLGGLANLYNEQFF	TGTGCCAGCAGCTTGGGCGGGCTAGCAAACTTATACAATGAGCAGTTCTTC
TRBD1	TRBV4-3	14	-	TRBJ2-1	CASSPGQGYNEQFF	TGCGCCAGCAGCCCCGGACAGGGGTACAATGAGCAGTTCTTC
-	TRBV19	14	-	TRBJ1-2	CASTAIWSSGGYTF	TGTGCCAGTACCGCCATCTGGTCCTCCGGGGGCTACACCTTC
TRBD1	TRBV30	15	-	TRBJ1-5	CAWSVMGQGNQPQHF	TGTGCCTGGAGTGTAATGGGACAGGGCAATCAGCCCCAGCATTTT
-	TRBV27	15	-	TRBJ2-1	CASSPEASSYNEQFF	TGTGCCAGCAGTCCAGAGGCGAGCTCCTACAATGAGCAGTTCTTC
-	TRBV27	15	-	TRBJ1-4	CASSPTAGTNEKLFF	TGTGCCAGCAGTCCGACAGCGGGGACTAATGAAAAACTGTTTTTT
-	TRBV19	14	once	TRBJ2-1	CASKQGSSYNEQFF	TGTGCCAGCAAACAGGGCAGCTCCTACAATGAGCAGTTCTTC
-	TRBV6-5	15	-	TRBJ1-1	CASSYTTSGNTEAFF	TGTGCCAGCAGTTATACCACGTCAGGAAACACTGAAGCTTTCTTT
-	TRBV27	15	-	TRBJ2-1	CASSFGGLGNNEQFF	TGTGCCAGCAGTTTCGGCGGGCTAGGAAACAATGAGCAGTTCTTC
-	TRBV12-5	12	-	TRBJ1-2	CASGLVNIGYTF	TGTGCTAGTGGTTTGGTAAATATTGGCTACACCTTC
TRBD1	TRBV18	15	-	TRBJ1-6	CASSPRQGDNSPLHF	TGTGCCAGCTCACCCCGACAGGGTGATAATTCACCCCTCCACTTT
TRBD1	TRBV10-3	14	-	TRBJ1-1	CAISAGTGTIEAFF	TGTGCCATCAGCGCCGGGACAGGGACAATTGAAGCTTTCTTT
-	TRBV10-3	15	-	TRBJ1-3	CAISEPGASGNTIYF	TGTGCCATCAGTGAGCCAGGGGCTTCTGGAAACACCATATATTTT
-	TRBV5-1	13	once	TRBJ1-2	CASSLAGDYGYTF	TGCGCCAGCAGCTTGGCCGGAGACTATGGCTACACCTTC
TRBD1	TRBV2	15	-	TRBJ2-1	CASSRDSSSYNEQFF	TGTGCCAGCAGTAGGGACAGTTCCTCCTACAATGAGCAGTTCTTC
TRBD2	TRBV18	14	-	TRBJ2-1	CASSPPSGSYEQFF	TGTGCCAGCTCACCTCCTAGCGGGAGCTATGAGCAGTTCTTC
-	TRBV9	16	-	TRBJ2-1	CASSVDSGMGYNEQFF	TGTGCCAGCAGCGTAGACTCGGGGATGGGATACAATGAGCAGTTCTTC
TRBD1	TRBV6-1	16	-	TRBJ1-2	CASSGAGQGAFYGYTF	TGTGCCAGCAGTGGTGCGGGACAGGGAGCTTTCTATGGCTACACCTTC
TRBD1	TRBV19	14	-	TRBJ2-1	CASSLGQQVGEQFF	TGTGCCAGTAGTTTGGGACAGCAGGTTGGGGAGCAGTTCTTC
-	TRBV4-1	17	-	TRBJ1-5	CASSQDGGVSRNQPQHF	TGCGCCAGCAGCCAAGATGGAGGGGTTTCGCGCAATCAGCCCCAGCATTTT
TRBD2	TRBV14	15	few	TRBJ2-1	CASSQAGLTYNEQFF	TGTGCCAGCAGCCAAGCGGGACTAACATACAATGAGCAGTTCTTC
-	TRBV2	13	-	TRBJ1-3	CASRGGGGNTIYF	TGTGCCAGCAGGGGGGGAGGTGGAAACACCATATATTTT
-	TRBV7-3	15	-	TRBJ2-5	CASSPVAGGQETQYF	TGTGCCAGCAGCCCCGTTGCCGGGGGCCAAGAGACCCAGTACTTC
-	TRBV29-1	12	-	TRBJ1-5	CSVAGPNQPQHF	TGCAGCGTGGCGGGGCCCAATCAGCCCCAGCATTTT
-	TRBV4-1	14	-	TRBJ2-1	CASSQVSLYNEQFF	TGCGCCAGCAGCCAAGTGTCCCTTTACAATGAGCAGTTCTTC
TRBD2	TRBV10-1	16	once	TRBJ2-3	CASSEWTSGSSDTQYF	TGCGCCAGCAGTGAGTGGACTAGCGGGAGTTCAGATACGCAGTATTTT
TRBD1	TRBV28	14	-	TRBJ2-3	CASKDRVSTDTQYF	TGTGCCAGCAAAGACAGGGTTAGCACAGATACGCAGTATTTT
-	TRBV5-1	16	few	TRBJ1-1	CASSIEGVGAAVEAFF	TGCGCCAGCAGCATAGAGGGGGTAGGAGCAGCCGTGGAAGCTTTCTTT
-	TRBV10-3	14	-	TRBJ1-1	CAISEAGWNTEAFF	TGTGCCATCAGTGAGGCAGGGTGGAACACTGAAGCTTTCTTT
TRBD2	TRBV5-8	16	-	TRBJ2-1	CASSPGTSGGYNEQFF	TGTGCCAGCAGCCCCGGGACTAGCGGGGGGTACAATGAGCAGTTCTTC
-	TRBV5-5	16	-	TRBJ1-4	CASSLVEGRWNEKLFF	TGTGCCAGCAGCTTGGTGGAGGGGAGGTGGAATGAAAAACTGTTTTTT
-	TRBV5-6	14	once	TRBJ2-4	CASSLGQGGGSQYF	TGTGCCAGCAGCTTGGGACAGGGCGGGGGGAGTCAGTACTTC
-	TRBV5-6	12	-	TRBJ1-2	CASSPKSYGYTF	TGTGCCAGCAGCCCTAAGAGTTATGGCTACACCTTC
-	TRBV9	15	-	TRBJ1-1	CASSVGTGMNTEAFF	TGTGCCAGCAGCGTAGGAACAGGCATGAACACTGAAGCTTTCTTT
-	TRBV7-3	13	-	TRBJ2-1	CASSFIASNEQFF	TGTGCCAGCAGCTTCATAGCGAGCAATGAGCAGTTCTTC
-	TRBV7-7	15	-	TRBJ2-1	CASSLRGGAGGEQFF	TGTGCTAGCAGCCTACGTGGGGGGGCTGGTGGTGAGCAGTTCTTC
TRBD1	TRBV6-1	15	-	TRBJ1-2	CASSEARQGARGYTF	TGTGCCAGCAGTGAAGCGCGGCAGGGGGCGCGGGGTTACACCTTC